The 25 T cell receptor beta chains given below trace back to one sample, sequenced in a study of T cell responses to AZD1222 COVID-19 vaccine. Profiling relied on immunoSEQ multiplex PCR, and the TCRdb table lists in-frame clones only, not all of them. The sample holds under 200,000 clones, roughly 87% seen once. Sequencing used peripheral blood, obtained 28 days after the second AZD1222 dose. All receptors come from an adult who received the AZD1222 COVID-19 vaccine.

The chain couples TRBV5-1 to TRBJ1-2; 7 bases agree with TRBD1. Germline CDR1 reads SGHRS; CDR2 reads YFSETQ. The CDR3 length is 15 residues. V shed 0 bases, J shed 5 bases, and the junction held 7 bases outside the gene matches. CDR3: CASSLGPGQSYGYTF. The DNA of the CDR3 is TGCGCCAGCAGCTTGGGTCCGGGACAGAGTTATGGCTACACCTTC.

J is TRBJ2-1 and V is TRBV6-5, with 8 bases lining up with TRBD2. Germline trimming cut 2 bases from V and 5 bases from J; bases unmatched to any gene: 5. This CDR3 is 15 amino acids long. Germline CDR1 is MNHEY and CDR2 is SVGAGI. The CDR3 loop is CASSYVAGGDNEQFF. The CDR3 DNA is TGTGCCAGCAGTTACGTTGCGGGGGGAGACAATGAGCAGTTCTTC.

The V and J genes are TRBV5-1 and TRBJ2-3, with 9 nucleotides matching TRBD2. Germline values: CDR1 SGHRS, CDR2 YFSETQ. V lost 0 bases and J lost 2; bases outside the gene matches: 7. The CDR3 length is 17 residues. For the CDR3, the DNA is TGCGCCAGCAGCTTGGCACCTAGCGGGAAATTCACAGATACGCAGTATTTT. Its translation: CASSLAPSGKFTDTQYF.

This clone appeared a few times. The rearrangement joins TRBV5-1 to TRBJ2-2; 10 bases agree with TRBD2. The CDR3 contains 15 residues. The V and J ends lost 4 bases and 6 bases, in that order; junction bases with no gene match: 6. CDR1 and CDR2 from the germline V gene are SGHRS and YFSETQ. CDR3 in DNA: TGCGCCAGCAGCCCCGGTAGCGGGGGGCCCGGGGAGCTGTTTTTT. It encodes CASSPGSGGPGELFF.

V is TRBV27 and J is TRBJ1-2; D gene ambiguous. Germline loops: CDR1 MNHEY, CDR2 SMNVEV (reference sequence). Trimming took 3 bases from V and 2 from J, leaving 10 bases between them. The CDR3 is 14 amino acids. The CDR3 nucleotides read TGTGCCAGCAGTTTGTCGTACGGGAACTATGGCTACACCTTC. Its protein is CASSLSYGNYGYTF.

V and J are TRBV14 and TRBJ2-7; D is possibly TRBD1 or TRBD2 (5 bases each). Germline loops: CDR1 SGHDN, CDR2 FVKESK. V gave up 2 bases and J gave up 2 bases, with 10 bases separating them. The CDR3 contains 14 residues. Here the CDR3 reads CASSQFKGPYEQYF. The CDR3 DNA is TGTGCCAGCAGCCAATTTAAGGGACCCTACGAGCAGTACTTC.

This CDR3 reads CASSQDLQAAGTDTQYF. DNA for the CDR3: TGTGCCAGCAGCCAAGATCTCCAAGCAGCTGGCACAGATACGCAGTATTTT. This rearrangement joins TRBV4-2 to TRBJ2-3; D gene unclear. The germline V gene encodes CDR1 LGHNA and CDR2 YNFKEQ. Trimming pared 0 bases from V and 1 base from J, leaving 14 bases between. CDR3 length: 17 amino acids.

The sample holds a few counts of this clone. The chain combines TRBV25-1 with TRBJ2-1; 7 bases map to TRBD1. The trim removed 5 bases at V and 10 bases at J, leaving 8 bases unmatched. This CDR3 has 13 residues. Germline CDR1 MGHDK, CDR2 SYGVNS. The CDR3 coding sequence is TGTGCCAGCAGTTGGGGACAGCAAAGCGAGCAGTTCTTC. Its translation is CASSWGQQSEQFF.

The genes are TRBV4-2 and TRBJ1-4; no reliable D call. The V gene's germline CDR1 is LGHNA and CDR2 YNFKEQ. The CDR3 is 14 residues long. The germline V and J ends were trimmed by 9 bases and 0 bases, with 11 bases remaining between them. The CDR3 nucleotides are TGTGCCAGTCAGTCCCAGACAACTAATGAAAAACTGTTTTTT. Residues: CASQSQTTNEKLFF.

V and J are TRBV5-6 and TRBJ1-2, with D possibly being TRBD1 (5 bases). The CDR3 loop spans 15 amino acids. Germline CDR1 and CDR2: SGHDT and YYEEEE. Trimming cost V 3 bases and J 7 bases, with 19 bases left between them. CDR3 in amino acids: CASSWGLEGSGGYTF. Written as DNA, the CDR3 is TGTGCCAGCAGCTGGGGGTTGGAAGGTAGTGGTGGCTACACCTTC.

The V and J genes are TRBV6-4 and TRBJ1-3, with 9 positions matching TRBD1. The V and J ends lost 6 bases and 9 bases, in that order; junction bases with no gene match: 9. The CDR3 sequence is 14 residues long. Germline V gene lookup returns CDR1 MRHNA and CDR2 SNTAGT. The CDR3 protein is CASSVGDRAITIYF. The CDR3 nucleotides are TGTGCCAGCAGCGTGGGGGACAGGGCTATCACCATATATTTT.

CDR3 in DNA: TGTGCCAGCAGCCACGCCCGGACACTGTTCTCCCTCCACTTT. It encodes CASSHARTLFSLHF. J is TRBJ1-6 and V is TRBV3-1 (or the pseudogene TRBV3-2); a possible D gene is TRBD1 (5 bases). This CDR3 spans 14 amino acids. Per germline, CDR1 LGHDT and CDR2 YNNKEL (reference sequence). V was shortened by 3 bases and J by 14 bases, with 17 bases between the two germline ends.

The chain joins TRBV29-1 to TRBJ1-3; D not certain. The CDR3 spans 12 residues. Germline loops: CDR1 SQVTM, CDR2 ANQGSEA. CDR3 coding DNA: TGCACCAGCATCCCCCGGGGAAACACCATATATTTT. This codes for CTSIPRGNTIYF.

The rearrangement uses TRBV15 and TRBJ2-2; 11 bases fit TRBD1. This CDR3 is built from 16 residues. Germline V lookup: CDR1 LNHNV, CDR2 YYDKDF (reference sequence). Trimming at V came to 6 bases and at J to 5 bases, leaving 8 bases not matched to a gene. This CDR3 reads CATRDGQGALTGELFF. CDR3 bases: TGTGCCACCAGAGACGGACAGGGGGCTCTGACCGGGGAGCTGTTTTTT.

This clone was found a few times. The chain couples TRBV7-9 to TRBJ2-7; D unclear. This CDR3 is built from 13 residues. Germline V gene sequence: CDR1 SEHNR, CDR2 FQNEAQ (reference sequence). V was shortened by 4 bases and J by 6 bases, with 13 bases between the two germline ends. The CDR3 coding sequence is TGTGCCAGCAGCTGGCAGTGGTCGGCCGAGCAGTACTTC. It yields the protein CASSWQWSAEQYF.

The V gene is TRBV6-4, the J gene TRBJ2-7; TRBD2 aligns across 9 bases. V gave up 5 bases and J gave up 3 bases; unmatched junction bases: 8. CDR3 size: 15 residues. Germline loops: CDR1 MRHNA, CDR2 SNTAGT. CDR3 nucleotides: TGTGCCAGCAGTTCCCAAGCGGGGGGAAGCTACGAGCAGTACTTC. It translates to CASSSQAGGSYEQYF.

V and J are TRBV6-5 and TRBJ2-3, with 9 bases lining up with TRBD1. The junction had 4 bases not matched to a gene; V was cut back by 5 bases and J by 1 base. CDR1 and CDR2 (germline): MNHEY, SVGAGI. This CDR3 is built from 15 residues. This CDR3 reads CASSNRDRGTDTQYF. In nucleotides, the CDR3 is TGTGCCAGCAGTAACCGGGACAGGGGCACAGATACGCAGTATTTT.

Details on this clone: The junction departs from the called germline gene at one end, perhaps through a read error. This sequence joins TRBV3-1 (or the pseudogene TRBV3-2) and TRBJ2-3, with unresolved D. The CDR3 is 12 residues long. The germline V gene encodes CDR1 LGHDT and CDR2 YNNKEL (reference sequence). CDR3 DNA: TGTGCCAGCAGCCAAGACGAAGCCAGGCCCGCTTTT. It is translated as CASSQDEARPAF.

There are a few counts of this clone. The J gene is TRBJ2-5, the V gene TRBV4-3; D is ambiguous. CDR1 is LGHNA and CDR2 is YSLEER in the germline V gene. This CDR3 spans 14 amino acids. Trimming left V 1 base short and J 5 bases short, with 11 bases between. Here the CDR3 DNA reads TGCGCCAGCAGCCAAGTCCTGGGTTCCGAGACCCAGTACTTC. Translated, it gives CASSQVLGSETQYF.

CDR3 region: CASSQSSRGLETQYF. CDR3 nucleotide sequence: TGTGCCAGCAGCCAATCTTCCAGAGGATTGGAGACCCAGTACTTC. The chain combines TRBV3-1 (or the pseudogene TRBV3-2) with TRBJ2-5; D remains ambiguous. Trimming removed 2 bases from V and 5 bases from J, with 15 bases in between. The CDR3 loop spans 15 amino acids. Germline CDR1 and CDR2: LGHDT and YNNKEL (reference sequence).

The V call is TRBV11-2, the J call TRBJ2-7, with 9 bases fitting TRBD1. Germline V gene sequence: CDR1 SGHAT, CDR2 FQNNGV. Unmatched junction bases numbered 15, after V lost 5 bases and J lost 1 base. CDR3 length equals 18 residues. Here the CDR3 DNA reads TGTGCCAGCAGCACAGGGGGCCTGACTCCCTTGGGGTCCTACGAGCAGTACTTC. Protein: CASSTGGLTPLGSYEQYF.

V and J are TRBV3-1 (or the pseudogene TRBV3-2) and TRBJ2-7; 11 bases fit TRBD2. Germline V lookup: CDR1 LGHDT, CDR2 YNNKEL (reference sequence). The CDR3 has 16 amino acids. Trimming at V came to 1 base and at J to 9 bases, leaving 11 bases not matched to a gene. The CDR3 here is CASSQALAGGMIGQYF. DNA for the CDR3: TGTGCCAGCAGCCAAGCATTAGCGGGGGGGATGATCGGGCAGTACTTC.

This chain links TRBV27 with TRBJ2-7, with TRBD1 identical over 9 bases. Germline V CDR1 and CDR2: MNHEY, SMNVEV (reference sequence). The junction had 2 bases not matched to a gene; V was cut back by 8 bases and J by 3 bases. This CDR3 has 12 amino acids. CDR3 in DNA: TGTGCCAGCCGGGACAGGGTCTACGAGCAGTACTTC. Amino acid sequence: CASRDRVYEQYF.

The rearrangement joins TRBV29-1 to TRBJ2-6; 11 bases are shared with TRBD1. CDR1 SQVTM and CDR2 ANQGSEA come from the germline V gene. CDR3 length: 15 amino acids. After removal of 6 bases from V and 2 bases from J, the junction contained 3 bases not matched to a gene. The CDR3 region has the DNA TGCAGCGTCCGGGACAGGGGGACTGGGGCCAACGTCCTGACTTTC. Amino acids: CSVRDRGTGANVLTF.

The sample holds one count of this clone. V usage is TRBV7-6 and J usage is TRBJ2-5, with 10 positions matching TRBD1. CDR1 is SGHVS and CDR2 is FNYEAQ in the germline V gene. The CDR3 covers 17 residues. Germline trimming cut 4 bases from V and 4 bases from J; bases unmatched to any gene: 12. The CDR3, as DNA: TGTGCCAGCAGCTCCCTCCCCGCGACAGGGGGCGGAGAGACCCAGTACTTC. Its protein product is CASSSLPATGGGETQYF. The full variable domain, with the rest looked up from reference TRBV7-6 and TRBJ2-5, is GAGVSQSPRYKVTKRGQDVALRCDPISGHVSLYWYRQALGQGPEFLTYFNYEAQQDKSGLPNDRFSAERPEGSISTLTIQRTEQRDSAMYRCASSSLPATGGGETQYFGPGTRLLVL.